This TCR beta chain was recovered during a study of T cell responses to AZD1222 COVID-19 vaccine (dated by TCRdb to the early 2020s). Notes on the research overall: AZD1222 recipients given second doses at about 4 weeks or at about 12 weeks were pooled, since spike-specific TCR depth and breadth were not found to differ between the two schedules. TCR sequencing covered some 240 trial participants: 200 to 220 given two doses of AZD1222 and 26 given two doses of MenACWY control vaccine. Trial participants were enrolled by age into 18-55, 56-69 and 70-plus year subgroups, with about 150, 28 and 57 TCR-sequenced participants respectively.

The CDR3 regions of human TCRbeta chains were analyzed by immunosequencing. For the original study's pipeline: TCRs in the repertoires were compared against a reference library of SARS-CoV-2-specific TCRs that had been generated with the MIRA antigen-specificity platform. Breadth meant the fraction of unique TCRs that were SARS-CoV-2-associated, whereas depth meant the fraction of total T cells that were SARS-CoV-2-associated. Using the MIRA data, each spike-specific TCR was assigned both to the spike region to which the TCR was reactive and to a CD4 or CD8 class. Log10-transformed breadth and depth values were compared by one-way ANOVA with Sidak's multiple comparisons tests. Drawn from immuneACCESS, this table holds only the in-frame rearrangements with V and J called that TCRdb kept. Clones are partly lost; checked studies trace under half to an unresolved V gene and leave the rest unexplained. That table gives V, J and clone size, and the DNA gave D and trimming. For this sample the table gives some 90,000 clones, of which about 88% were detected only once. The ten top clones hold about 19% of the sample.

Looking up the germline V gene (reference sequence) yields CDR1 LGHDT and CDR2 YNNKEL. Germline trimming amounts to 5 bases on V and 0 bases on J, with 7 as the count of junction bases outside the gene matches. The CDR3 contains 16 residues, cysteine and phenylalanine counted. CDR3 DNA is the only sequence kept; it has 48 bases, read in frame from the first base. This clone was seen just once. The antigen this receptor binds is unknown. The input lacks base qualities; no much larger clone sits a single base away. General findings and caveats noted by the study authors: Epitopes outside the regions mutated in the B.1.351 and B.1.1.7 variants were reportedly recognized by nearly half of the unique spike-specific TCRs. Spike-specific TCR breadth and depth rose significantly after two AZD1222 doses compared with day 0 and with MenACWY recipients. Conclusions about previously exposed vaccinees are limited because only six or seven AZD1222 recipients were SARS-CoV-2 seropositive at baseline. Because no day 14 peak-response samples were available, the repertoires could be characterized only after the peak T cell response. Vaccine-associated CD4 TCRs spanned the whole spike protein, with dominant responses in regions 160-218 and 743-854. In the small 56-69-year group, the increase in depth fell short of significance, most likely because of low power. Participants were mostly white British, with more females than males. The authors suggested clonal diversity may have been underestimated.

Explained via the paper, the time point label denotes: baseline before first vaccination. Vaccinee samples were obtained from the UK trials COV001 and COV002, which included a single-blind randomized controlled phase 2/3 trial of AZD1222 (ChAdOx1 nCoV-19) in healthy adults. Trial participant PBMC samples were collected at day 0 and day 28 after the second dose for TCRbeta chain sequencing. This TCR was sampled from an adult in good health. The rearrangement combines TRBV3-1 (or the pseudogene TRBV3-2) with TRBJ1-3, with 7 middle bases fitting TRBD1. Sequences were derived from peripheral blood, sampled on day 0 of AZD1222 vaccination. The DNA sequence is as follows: TGTGCCAGCAGCAGCTTACAGGGGACCTCTGGAAACACCATATATTTT. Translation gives CASSSLQGTSGNTIYF.